The 3 T cell receptor beta chains in this list originate from one sample, sequenced in a study of CD8 T cells in ankylosing spondylitis. TCRdb processed the 5' RACE reads anew with MiXCR; each CDR3 protein has one entry. The data hold 350,000 or so distinct CDR3 sequences, with less than 9.5% observed a single time. Whole-study results and caveats: Seemingly distinctive of ankylosing spondylitis blood was a TCR beta motif formed by eight highly homologous variants.

These receptors have no known antigen. Sequencing was done on a sample of blood, either unsorted or a sorted T cell fraction (not recorded which). The source is a male donor with ankylosing spondylitis.

There are a few counts of this clonotype. The chain is built from TRBV25-1 and TRBJ1-1; the D is unclear. Germline V gives CDR1 MGHDK, CDR2 SYGVNS. Trimming shortened V by 3 bases and J by 0 bases, and 11 bases separated the two germline ends. The CDR3 totals 15 residues. CDR3 bases: TGTGCCAGCAGTGAGTTCGGCAGAGTGAACACTGAAGCTTTCTTT. It yields the protein CASSEFGRVNTEAFF.

This clonotype was counted only a few times. The chain combines TRBV5-1 with TRBJ1-1; 7 nucleotides align to TRBD1. CDR3 length: 14 amino acids. The trim removed 6 bases at V and 0 bases at J, leaving 5 bases unmatched. Germline V lookup: CDR1 SGHRS, CDR2 YFSETQ. Here the CDR3 reads CASTEGQLNTEAFF. CDR3 nucleotide sequence: TGCGCCAGCACTGAGGGACAGCTGAACACTGAAGCTTTCTTT.

This clonotype was observed many times. The rearrangement uses TRBV30 and TRBJ2-2; the D is unclear. The germline V gene has CDR1 GTSNPN and CDR2 SVGIG (reference sequence). The CDR3 extends over 12 amino acids. The V gene lost 3 bases and the J gene lost 4 bases, with 6 bases spanning the gap. CDR3 nucleotides: TGTGCCTGGAGCGCTATCACCGGGGAGCTGTTTTTT. This encodes CAWSAITGELFF. The full variable domain, completed using reference TRBV30 and TRBJ2-2, is SQTIHQWPATLVQPVGSPLSLECTVEGTSNPNLYWYRQAAGRGLQLLFYSVGIGQISSEVPQNLSASRPQDRQFILSSKKLLLSDSGFYLCAWSAITGELFFGEGSRLTVL.